This T cell receptor beta chain was sequenced in a study of blood T cell repertoires in COVID-19. V dropped 8 bases and J dropped 5 bases, with 12 bases sitting between them. Germline V gives CDR1 MNHNY, CDR2 SVGAGI (reference sequence). The CDR3 sequence is 12 residues long. Assignments of participants to cohorts depended upon their own reported clinical history. Original processing notes: For nucleated cells, counts were estimated from reference gene primer amplification. Assay: immunoSEQ multiplex PCR; the TCRdb copy retains only in-frame clones and omits some. The V and J calls and the clone size are those of that table, but D and trimming were determined from the DNA. The sample holds approximately 250,000 clones, roughly 91% seen once.

Sequencing input: PBMCs or T cells enriched from blood (not recorded which). The receptor's source is a woman aged 55 to 70 in a cohort exposed to, infected with or recovered from COVID-19 (not recorded which). The genes are TRBV6-6 and TRBJ1-1; D uncertain. The CDR3 here is CASQEGRTEAFF. Here the CDR3 DNA reads TGTGCCAGCCAAGAGGGCAGGACTGAAGCTTTCTTT.